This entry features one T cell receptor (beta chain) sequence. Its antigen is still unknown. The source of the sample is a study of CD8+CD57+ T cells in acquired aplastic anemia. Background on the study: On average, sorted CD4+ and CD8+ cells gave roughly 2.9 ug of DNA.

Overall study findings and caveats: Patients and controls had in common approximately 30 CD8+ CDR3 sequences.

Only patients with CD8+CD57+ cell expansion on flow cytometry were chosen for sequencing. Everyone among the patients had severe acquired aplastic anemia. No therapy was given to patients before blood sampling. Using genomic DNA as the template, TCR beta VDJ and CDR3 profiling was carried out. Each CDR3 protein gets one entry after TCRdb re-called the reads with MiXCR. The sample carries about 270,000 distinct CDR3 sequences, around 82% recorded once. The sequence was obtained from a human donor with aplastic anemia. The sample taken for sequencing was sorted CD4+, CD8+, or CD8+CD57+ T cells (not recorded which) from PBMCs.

The chain's CDR3 is CASSGFAGKTGELFF. The CDR3 region has the DNA TGTGCCAGCAGCGGTTTTGCGGGTAAGACAGGGGAGCTGTTTTTT. The chain uses TRBV7-8 and TRBJ2-2; D possibly corresponds to TRBD2 (5 bases). The ends were cut back, 5 bases at V and 8 bases at J, with 18 bases in the middle. The CDR3 is 15 amino acids. The germline gives CDR1 SGHVS, CDR2 FQNEAQ. The complete variable domain, with remaining parts taken from reference TRBV7-8 and TRBJ2-2, reads GAGVSQSPRYKVAKRGQDVALRCDPISGHVSLFWYQQALGQGPEFLTYFQNEAQLDKSGLPSDRFFAERPEGSVSTLKIQRTQQEDSAVYLCASSGFAGKTGELFFGEGSRLTVL.